The 27 T cell receptor beta chains below all came from one sample that was sequenced in a study of blood T cell repertoires in COVID-19. Here immunoSEQ multiplex PCR was the method, and the copy in TCRdb shows in-frame clones only, minus some. The sample carries 90,000 to 100,000 clones, more than 65% recorded once. The sample consisted of peripheral blood. Source of these receptors: a man aged 60 to 69 with acute or convalescent COVID-19.

The J gene is TRBJ1-5, the V gene TRBV3-1 (or the pseudogene TRBV3-2), with D maybe TRBD1 (6 bases). The CDR3 sequence is 16 residues long. V was pared by 2 bases and J by 1 base, with 12 bases between. Germline CDR1 and CDR2: LGHDT and YNNKEL (reference sequence). The CDR3 is CASSQSGGKSNQPQHF. DNA of the CDR3: TGTGCCAGCAGCCAATCGGGGGGCAAGAGCAATCAGCCCCAGCATTTT.

The rearrangement uses TRBV7-2 and TRBJ2-7; maybe TRBD1 (6 bases). The CDR3 length is 14 residues. V lost 5 bases and J 1 base, leaving 12 bases between the germline ends. Germline loops: CDR1 SGHTA, CDR2 FQGNSA. This chain's CDR3 is CASSSQQGSYEQYF. The DNA of the CDR3 is TGTGCCAGCAGCAGCCAACAGGGTTCCTACGAGCAGTACTTC.

This chain joins TRBV5-1 and TRBJ1-3; tentatively, D is TRBD1 (6 bases). V lost 4 bases and J 2 bases, leaving 10 bases between the germline ends. Germline V CDR1 and CDR2: SGHRS, YFSETQ. This CDR3 comprises 14 residues. The CDR3 is CASSTRGTGNTIYF. DNA for the CDR3: TGCGCCAGCAGCACCAGGGGCACTGGAAACACCATATATTTT.

This rearrangement joins TRBV7-6 to TRBJ2-1; 14 bases are shared with TRBD2. CDR1 SGHVS and CDR2 FNYEAQ come from the germline V gene. Trimming removed 4 bases from V and 7 bases from J; junction bases left unmatched: 6. The CDR3 spans 16 residues. The CDR3 bases are TGTGCCAGCAGCTCGGTGACTAGCGGGGGGGAGAATGAGCAGTTCTTC. Its protein product is CASSSVTSGGENEQFF.

This clone was seen just once. V and J are TRBV18 and TRBJ2-7; the match to TRBD2 covers 15 bases. The CDR3 length is 17 residues. Germline CDR1 KGHSH, CDR2 LQKENI. V lost 1 base and J lost 3; bases outside the gene matches: 4. The CDR3 region is CASSPRGLAGGLYEQYF. The CDR3 DNA reads TGTGCCAGCTCACCACGCGGACTAGCGGGGGGGCTCTACGAGCAGTACTTC.

This clone was seen a few times. This chain uses TRBV11-2 with TRBJ1-2; possibly TRBD1 for D (5 bases). The germline V gene encodes CDR1 SGHAT and CDR2 FQNNGV. The CDR3 contains 13 residues. The V end was cut by 5 bases, the J end by 7 bases, with 14 bases between. This CDR3 is CASSTEGKGGYTF. CDR3 sequence (DNA): TGTGCCAGCAGCACGGAGGGGAAAGGTGGCTACACCTTC.

J is TRBJ2-2 and V is TRBV7-6; maybe TRBD2 (5 bases). The CDR3 covers 17 residues. Looked up from germline, CDR1 is SGHVS and CDR2 is FNYEAQ. V was trimmed by 2 bases and J by 1 base, leaving 14 bases between them. The CDR3 sequence is CASSLSPPGGNTGELFF. In DNA, the CDR3 is TGTGCCAGCAGCTTATCCCCACCCGGAGGGAACACCGGGGAGCTGTTTTTT.

This clone was recorded a few times. The J gene is TRBJ1-2, the V gene TRBV6-5; the D gene is possibly TRBD1 (5 bases). The germline V gene encodes CDR1 MNHEY and CDR2 SVGAGI. The CDR3 has 14 amino acids. Trimming stripped 5 bases from V and 5 bases from J, with 15 bases between. The DNA for the CDR3 is TGTGCCAGCAGTAATCCGGGACGGGAGTATGGCTACACCTTC. Amino acid sequence: CASSNPGREYGYTF.

This chain uses TRBV5-1 with TRBJ2-7; tentatively, D is TRBD1 (6 bases). Germline V lookup: CDR1 SGHRS, CDR2 YFSETQ. V was shortened by 4 bases and J by 3 bases, with 14 bases between the two germline ends. The length of the CDR3 is 14 residues. The CDR3: CASSPREGGYEQYF. CDR3 coding DNA: TGCGCCAGCAGCCCTCGAGAAGGGGGCTACGAGCAGTACTTC.

The DNA of the CDR3 is TGTGCCAGCAGTGAATCCCACATTAGCAATCAGCCCCAGCATTTT. Its protein product is CASSESHISNQPQHF. This rearrangement joins TRBV2 to TRBJ1-5; D is ambiguous. The V end lost 2 bases, the J end lost 0 bases, and 8 bases lay between the germline ends. Per the germline V gene, CDR1 is SNHLY and CDR2 is FYNNEI. This CDR3 has 15 amino acids.

The rearrangement joins TRBV21-1 to TRBJ2-7; TRBD1 is taken as the D call from the table, unchecked against the DNA. TRBV21-1 is noted as a pseudogene. This CDR3 comprises 15 residues. In DNA form, the CDR3 reads TGTGCCAGCAGCAACCGGGACAGTGACTCCTACGAGCAGTACTTC. It yields the protein CASSNRDSDSYEQYF.

This clone was seen only a few times. The chain links TRBV4-3 to TRBJ2-3; the D gene is possibly TRBD2 (5 bases). CDR1 is LGHNA, CDR2 YSLEER, per germline. The ends were cut back, 0 bases at V and 4 bases at J, with 14 bases in the middle. The CDR3 extends over 16 amino acids. In DNA, the CDR3 is TGCGCCAGCAGCCAAGACCTACTAGATGAGGCAGATACGCAGTATTTT. As protein: CASSQDLLDEADTQYF.

The rearrangement uses TRBV5-1 and TRBJ2-7, with D unresolved. This CDR3 spans 16 amino acids. V lost 4 bases and J lost 0, with 17 bases in between. CDR1 and CDR2 from the germline V gene are SGHRS and YFSETQ. CDR3 in DNA: TGCGCCAGCAGCCCGACTGTCAGTGTCAGCTCCTACGAGCAGTACTTC. Protein: CASSPTVSVSSYEQYF.

This chain links TRBV30 with TRBJ2-7; 7 bases fit TRBD2. V shed 4 bases and J 3 bases; nucleotides not matched to a gene: 18. Germline V gene lookup returns CDR1 GTSNPN and CDR2 SVGIG (reference sequence). This CDR3 has 17 residues. The CDR3 nucleotides read TGTGCCTGGACCACCCCGGGGGGAACGGCGCGACACTACGAGCAGTACTTC. It codes for CAWTTPGGTARHYEQYF.

The chain uses TRBV24-1 and TRBJ1-3, with D maybe TRBD1 (5 bases). V was trimmed by 4 bases and J by 1 base, leaving 13 bases between them. This CDR3 has 16 amino acids. The germline CDR1 and CDR2 sequences are KGHDR and SFDVKD. DNA of the CDR3: TGTGCCACCAGTGACCCCCTCCAGGGTTCTGGAAACACCATATATTTT. Protein: CATSDPLQGSGNTIYF.

The rearrangement uses TRBV4-1 and TRBJ2-4; 7 bases fit TRBD2. The germline gives CDR1 MGHRA, CDR2 YSYEKL. The ends lost 3 bases at V and 0 bases at J; junction bases unmatched: 11. The CDR3 has 18 residues. In DNA form, the CDR3 reads TGCGCCAGCAGCCAGGGGCGGGGGACGAGGGGAGCCAAAAACATTCAGTACTTC. Amino acid sequence: CASSQGRGTRGAKNIQYF.

The chain joins TRBV5-1 to TRBJ1-6, with D maybe TRBD1 (6 bases). The CDR3 is 17 amino acids. The V end was cut by 4 bases, the J end by 9 bases, with 23 bases between. Per the germline V gene, CDR1 is SGHRS and CDR2 is YFSETQ. CDR3 nucleotides: TGCGCCAGCAGCGCTGAGACAGGCTTTTTCACGGCTTCACCCCTCCACTTT. Translation: CASSAETGFFTASPLHF. Supplemented by reference TRBV5-1 and TRBJ1-6, the full variable domain reads KAGVTQTPRYLIKTRGQQVTLSCSPISGHRSVSWYQQTPGQGLQFLFEYFSETQRNKGNFPGRFSGRQFSNSRSEMNVSTLELGDSALYLCASSAETGFFTASPLHFGNGTRLTVT.

This clone came up a few times. The rearrangement uses TRBV11-2 and TRBJ2-7; 14 positions match TRBD2. Per germline, CDR1 SGHAT and CDR2 FQNNGV. This CDR3 contains 15 residues. The J segment lost 3 bases and the V segment lost 5 bases, leaving 3 bases of the junction unmatched. CDR3: CASSAGLAGGYEQYF. The CDR3 DNA sequence: TGTGCCAGCAGCGCCGGACTAGCGGGGGGCTACGAGCAGTACTTC.

CDR3: CASSLGQNYEQYF. In nucleotides, the CDR3 is TGTGCCAGCAGCTTGGGACAGAACTACGAGCAGTACTTC. The chain carries TRBV9 and TRBJ2-7, with 7 bases aligning to TRBD1. The CDR3 contains 13 residues. Germline CDR1 SGDLS, CDR2 YYNGEE. V dropped 4 bases and J dropped 3; count of bases not matched to a gene: 4.

V and J are TRBV10-1 and TRBJ1-1; D is uncertain. Trimming shortened V by 0 bases and J by 0 bases, and 11 bases separated the two germline ends. The CDR3 extends over 16 amino acids. Germline assignment: CDR1 WNHNN and CDR2 SYGVQD (reference sequence). The CDR3 region has the DNA TGCGCCAGCAGTGAGTCCTCCTATATTGTGAACACTGAAGCTTTCTTT. Protein: CASSESSYIVNTEAFF.

The J gene is TRBJ1-3, the V gene TRBV11-1; D gene ambiguous. Germline CDR1 reads SGHAT; CDR2 reads FQDESV (reference sequence). The CDR3 loop spans 14 amino acids. V was cut by 2 bases and J by 3 bases, with 8 bases left in between. CDR3 region: CASSLTSIGNTIYF. Written as DNA, the CDR3 is TGTGCCAGCAGCTTAACGAGTATTGGAAACACCATATATTTT. Looking up the rest from reference TRBV11-1 and TRBJ1-3 gives the full variable domain: EAEVAQSPRYKITEKSQAVAFWCDPISGHATLYWYRQILGQGPELLVQFQDESVVDDSQLPKDRFSAERLKGVDSTLKIQPAELGDSAMYLCASSLTSIGNTIYFGEGSWLTVV.

The chain couples TRBV2 to TRBJ2-7; tentatively, D is TRBD1 (6 bases). Looked up from germline, CDR1 is SNHLY and CDR2 is FYNNEI. The CDR3 is made up of 14 amino acids. The V end lost 4 bases, the J end lost 2 bases, and 12 bases lay between the germline ends. The CDR3 DNA follows: TGTGCCAGCAGTGGACAGGTGGTTACCTACGAGCAGTACTTC. Amino acids: CASSGQVVTYEQYF.

Only one count was recorded for this clone. This chain joins TRBV6-5 and TRBJ2-2; 8 nucleotides align to TRBD1. There are 15 residues in the CDR3. Germline V gives CDR1 MNHEY, CDR2 SVGAGI. The V gene end was trimmed by 6 bases and the J gene end by 1 base; junction bases not matched to a gene: 4. This CDR3 is CASRPGTGNTGELFF. CDR3 bases: TGTGCCAGCAGGCCGGGGACAGGGAACACCGGGGAGCTGTTTTTT.

CDR3 coding DNA: TGTGCCAGCAGTGAAGCCCGAGGAGGCACCGGGGAGCTGTTTTTT. Encoded protein: CASSEARGGTGELFF. The chain combines TRBV2 with TRBJ2-2, with D tentatively TRBD2 (5 bases). Trimming shortened V by 0 bases and J by 4 bases, and 9 bases separated the two germline ends. Germline values: CDR1 SNHLY, CDR2 FYNNEI. The CDR3 covers 15 residues.

The J gene is TRBJ1-5, the V gene TRBV5-8; a weak D match, TRBD1 (5 bases). The germline V gene has CDR1 SGHTS and CDR2 YDEGEE. Trimming stripped 1 base from V and 2 bases from J, with 13 bases between. The CDR3 length is 16 residues. The CDR3 spells CASSLRWQGGNQPQHF. The DNA for the CDR3 is TGTGCCAGCAGCTTGAGGTGGCAGGGCGGCAATCAGCCCCAGCATTTT.

The CDR3 is CASSFGQGNTEAFF. The DNA of the CDR3 is TGTGCCAGCAGCTTTGGACAGGGTAACACTGAAGCTTTCTTT. The chain couples TRBV6-2 or TRBV6-3 to TRBJ1-1; 8 nucleotides match TRBD1. J lost 2 bases, V lost 6 bases, and 5 bases had no gene match. Germline CDR1 is MNHEY and CDR2 is SVGEGT. CDR3 size: 14 residues.

The rearrangement joins TRBV9 to TRBJ2-7; perhaps TRBD2 as D (6 bases). Trimming stripped 0 bases from V and 7 bases from J, with 17 bases between. CDR1 and CDR2 from the germline V gene are SGDLS and YYNGEE. The CDR3 consists of 15 residues. CDR3 region: CASSVGSDSAGEQYF. The CDR3, as DNA: TGTGCCAGCAGCGTAGGATCGGACTCGGCGGGGGAGCAGTACTTC.